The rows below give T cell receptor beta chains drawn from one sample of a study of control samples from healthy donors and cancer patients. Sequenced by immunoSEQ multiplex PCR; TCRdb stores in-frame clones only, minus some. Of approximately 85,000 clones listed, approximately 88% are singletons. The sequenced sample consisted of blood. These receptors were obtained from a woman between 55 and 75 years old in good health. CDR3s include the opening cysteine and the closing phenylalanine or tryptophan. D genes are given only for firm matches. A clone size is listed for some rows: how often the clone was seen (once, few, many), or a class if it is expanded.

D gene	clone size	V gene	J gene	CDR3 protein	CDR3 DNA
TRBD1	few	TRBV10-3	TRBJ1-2	CATVGGTGSNYGYTF	TGTGCCACCGTCGGCGGGACAGGATCAAACTATGGCTACACCTTC
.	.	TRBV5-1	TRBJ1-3	CASSPTGSGNTIYF	TGCGCCAGCAGCCCCACCGGGAGCGGAAACACCATATATTTT
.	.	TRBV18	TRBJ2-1	CASSPMDSAGGEQFF	TGTGCCAGCTCACCGATGGACAGTGCAGGAGGTGAGCAGTTCTTC
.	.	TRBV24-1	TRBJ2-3	CATRDRYTDTQYF	TGTGCCACCAGGGACAGATACACAGATACGCAGTATTTT
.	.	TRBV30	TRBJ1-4	CAWSAGWVNEKLFF	TGTGCCTGGAGTGCTGGGTGGGTTAATGAAAAACTGTTTTTT
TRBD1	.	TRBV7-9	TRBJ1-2	CASSLGRKGTAPNYGYTF	TGTGCCAGCAGCTTAGGTCGGAAAGGGACAGCACCAAACTATGGCTACACCTTC
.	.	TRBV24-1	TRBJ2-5	CATSGPGGAETQYF	TGTGCCACCAGTGGACCTGGGGGGGCCGAGACCCAGTACTTC
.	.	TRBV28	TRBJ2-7	CASSLGGGRDYEQYF	TGTGCCAGCAGTCTGGGGGGGGGCCGGGACTACGAGCAGTACTTC
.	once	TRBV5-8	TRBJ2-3	CASSLVGGSTDTQYF	TGTGCCAGCAGCTTGGTGGGCGGGAGCACAGATACGCAGTATTTT
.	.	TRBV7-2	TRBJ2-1	CAQGGTRGSYNEQFF	TGTGCCCAGGGGGGAACTCGAGGGTCCTACAATGAGCAGTTCTTC
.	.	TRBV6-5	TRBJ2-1	CASRSRGGNYNEQFF	TGTGCCAGCCGATCCCGTGGGGGGAACTACAATGAGCAGTTCTTC
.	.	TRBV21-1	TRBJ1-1	CASSSRELNTEAFF	TGTGCCAGCAGCAGCAGGGAATTGAACACTGAAGCTTTCTTT
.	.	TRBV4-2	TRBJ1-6	CASSQEWVGNSPLHF	TGTGCCAGCAGCCAAGAGTGGGTTGGGAATTCACCCCTCCACTTT
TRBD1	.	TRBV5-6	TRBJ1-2	CASSLWDRVNYGYTF	TGTGCCAGCAGCTTGTGGGACAGGGTTAACTATGGCTACACCTTC
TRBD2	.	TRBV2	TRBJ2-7	CASGGGITYEQYF	TGTGCCAGTGGGGGGGGGATTACCTACGAGCAGTACTTC
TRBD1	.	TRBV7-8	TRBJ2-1	CASSPRDRGLFNEQFF	TGTGCCAGCAGCCCCCGGGACAGGGGGCTTTTTAATGAGCAGTTCTTC
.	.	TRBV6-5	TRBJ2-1	CASSYTPSRNEQFF	TGTGCCAGCAGTTACACCCCTTCGAGAAATGAGCAGTTCTTC
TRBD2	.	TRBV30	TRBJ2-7	CAWTHGGGSDEQYF	TGTGCCTGGACCCACGGCGGGGGTTCCGACGAGCAGTACTTC
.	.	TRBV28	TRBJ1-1	CASSNVVRVGTEAFF	TGTGCCAGCAGTAATGTTGTCAGGGTGGGCACTGAAGCTTTCTTT
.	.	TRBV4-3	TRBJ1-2	CASSQERERGYTF	TGCGCCAGCAGCCAAGAAAGGGAGAGGGGCTACACCTTC
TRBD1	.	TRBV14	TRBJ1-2	CASSQQGVDYTF	TGTGCCAGCAGCCAACAGGGGGTAGACTACACCTTC
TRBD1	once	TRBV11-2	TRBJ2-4	CASSVGTAKNIQYF	TGTGCCAGCAGCGTTGGGACAGCTAAAAACATTCAGTACTTC
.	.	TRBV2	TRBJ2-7	CASSERTSLSEQYF	TGTGCCAGCAGTGAAAGGACATCGCTTTCCGAGCAGTACTTC
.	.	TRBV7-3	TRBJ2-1	CASSPRRSSYNEQFF	TGTGCCAGCAGCCCTCGGAGAAGCTCCTACAATGAGCAGTTCTTC
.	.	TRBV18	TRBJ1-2	CASSPQGYYGYTF	TGTGCCAGCTCACCGCAGGGTTACTATGGCTACACCTTC
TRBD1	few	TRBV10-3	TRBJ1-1	CAISEQDRALVRTEAFF	TGTGCCATCAGTGAGCAAGACAGGGCATTGGTACGTACTGAAGCTTTCTTT
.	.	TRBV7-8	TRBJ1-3	CASSHRGSGNTIYF	TGTGCCAGCAGCCATAGGGGGAGCGGAAACACCATATATTTT
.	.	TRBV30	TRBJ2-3	CAWSVRVQGPTDTQYF	TGTGCCTGGAGTGTAAGGGTCCAGGGCCCCACAGATACGCAGTATTTT
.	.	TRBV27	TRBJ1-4	CASSSVATNEKLFF	TGTGCCAGCAGCTCTGTTGCAACTAATGAAAAACTGTTTTTT
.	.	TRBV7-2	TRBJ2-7	CASSPPRRTSYEQYF	TGTGCCAGCAGCCCTCCTCGCAGGACCTCCTACGAGCAGTACTTC
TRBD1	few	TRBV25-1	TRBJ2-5	CASRRTGEETQYF	TGTGCCAGCAGACGGACAGGGGAAGAGACCCAGTACTTC
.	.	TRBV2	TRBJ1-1	CASTDMVYLNTEAFF	TGTGCCAGCACTGATATGGTTTACTTGAACACTGAAGCTTTCTTT
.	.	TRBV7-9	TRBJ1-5	CASSLAGGNQPQHF	TGTGCCAGCAGCTTAGCCGGAGGAAATCAGCCCCAGCATTTT
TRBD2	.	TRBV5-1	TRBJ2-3	CASSSTTSGGRVDTQYF	TGCGCCAGCAGCTCCACGACTAGCGGGGGGAGGGTAGATACGCAGTATTTT
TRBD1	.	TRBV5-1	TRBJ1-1	CASSLDRGTEAFF	TGCGCCAGCAGCTTGGACAGGGGGACTGAAGCTTTCTTT
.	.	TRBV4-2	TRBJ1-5	CASSPTALNGQPQHF	TGTGCCAGCAGCCCCACGGCTCTAAATGGCCAGCCCCAGCATTTT
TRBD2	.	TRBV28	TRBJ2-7	CASRGGSGTNSYEQYF	TGTGCCAGCAGGGGTGGTAGCGGGACCAACTCCTACGAGCAGTACTTC
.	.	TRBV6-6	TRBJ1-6	CASSVGRGNSPLHF	TGTGCCAGCAGTGTGGGACGGGGAAATTCACCCCTCCACTTT
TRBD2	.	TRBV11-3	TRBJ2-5	CASSFPLAGGPETQYF	TGTGCCAGCAGCTTCCCCTTAGCGGGGGGCCCAGAGACCCAGTACTTC
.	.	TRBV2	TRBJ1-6	CATTRDRNSPLHF	TGTGCCACGACTAGGGACCGAAATTCACCCCTCCACTTT
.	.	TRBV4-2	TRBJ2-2	CASSQESILNTGELFF	TGTGCCAGCAGCCAAGAATCAATCCTGAACACCGGGGAGCTGTTTTTT
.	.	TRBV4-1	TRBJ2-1	CASSPQLTPRSGQFF	TGCGCCAGCAGCCCCCAACTGACGCCGCGCTCAGGGCAGTTCTTC
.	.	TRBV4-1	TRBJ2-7	CASSHLGYPLGYEQYF	TGCGCCAGCAGCCATCTAGGGTACCCCTTAGGGTACGAGCAGTACTTC
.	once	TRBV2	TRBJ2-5	CASSGFLGAAETQYF	TGTGCCAGCAGTGGTTTTTTGGGGGCAGCAGAGACCCAGTACTTC
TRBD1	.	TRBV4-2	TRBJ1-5	CASSPTALTGAQPQHF	TGTGCCAGCAGCCCGACGGCCCTGACAGGGGCCCAGCCCCAGCATTTT
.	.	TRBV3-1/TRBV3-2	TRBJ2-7	CASSQEGGLPPTEQYF	TGTGCCAGCAGCCAAGAGGGGGGACTCCCCCCTACCGAGCAGTACTTC
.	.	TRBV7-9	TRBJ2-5	CASSSRALMETQYF	TGTGCCAGCAGCTCTCGGGCGCTCATGGAGACCCAGTACTTC
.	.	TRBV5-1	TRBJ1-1	CASSSQGGGTEAFF	TGCGCCAGCAGCTCACAGGGCGGAGGAACTGAAGCTTTCTTT
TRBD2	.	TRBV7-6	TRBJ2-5	CASSFTGTSGLDLTQYF	TGTGCCAGCAGCTTCACCGGGACTAGCGGCCTTGACCTGACCCAGTACTTC
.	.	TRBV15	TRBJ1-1	CATSMKGSVTEAFF	TGTGCCACCAGCATGAAGGGCTCGGTCACTGAAGCTTTCTTT
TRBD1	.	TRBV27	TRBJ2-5	CASSPWDRQETQYF	TGTGCCAGCAGTCCCTGGGACAGGCAAGAGACCCAGTACTTC
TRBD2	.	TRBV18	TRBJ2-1	CASSPVGYRTSGLPEQFF	TGTGCCAGCTCACCGGTGGGGTATAGAACTAGCGGACTACCTGAGCAGTTCTTC
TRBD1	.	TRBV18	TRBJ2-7	CASSPVGGFRTGFSYEQYF	TGTGCCAGCTCCCCAGTAGGGGGATTCCGGACAGGATTCTCCTACGAGCAGTACTTC
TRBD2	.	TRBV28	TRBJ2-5	CASKAGASETQYF	TGTGCCAGCAAGGCGGGAGCATCGGAGACCCAGTACTTC
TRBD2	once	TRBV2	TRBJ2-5	CASSGTGDILAGSSRDRETQYF	TGTGCCAGCAGTGGGACAGGAGATATTCTAGCGGGAAGCTCGCGAGACAGGGAGACCCAGTACTTC
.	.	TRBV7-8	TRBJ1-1	CASSSKRWGNTEAFF	TGTGCCAGCAGCTCGAAAAGATGGGGGAACACTGAAGCTTTCTTT
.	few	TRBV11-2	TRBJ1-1	CASRPTGFTEAFF	TGTGCCAGCAGGCCAACAGGGTTCACTGAAGCTTTCTTT